Listed here are 26 T cell receptor beta chains from one sample, sequenced in a study of T-cell memory formation after mild COVID-19. Via MiXCR, TCRdb re-called the 5' RACE reads, giving one row per CDR3 protein. The sample carries more than 85,000 distinct CDR3 sequences, 8.5% to 14% recorded once. The sample consisted of PBMCs or a T cell subset sorted from them (not recorded which). The source of these receptors is a man between 18 and 35 years old who had mild COVID-19 (a few samples of this study predate the infection). Cell type and time point are not known.

The sample holds a few counts of this clonotype. This chain joins TRBV6-2 or TRBV6-3 and TRBJ2-7; D uncertain. This CDR3 contains 13 residues. V gave up 2 bases and J gave up 2 bases, with 7 bases separating them. The germline gives CDR1 MNHEY, CDR2 SVGEGT. CDR3 coding DNA: TGTGCCAGCAGTTACGGGATTACCTACGAGCAGTACGTC. This encodes CASSYGITYEQYV.

This clonotype has just a few counts. V gene TRBV5-1 combines with J gene TRBJ2-1; D perhaps matches TRBD2 (5 bases). The CDR3 has 15 residues. V was clipped by 7 bases and J by 1 base, with 15 bases between them. Per germline, CDR1 SGHRS and CDR2 YFSETQ. CDR3 residues: CASGKYPGSYNEQFF. The DNA for the CDR3 is TGCGCCAGCGGAAAATACCCGGGGTCCTACAATGAGCAGTTCTTC.

In its sample, this clonotype was seen a few times. CDR3 protein: CASSLGLSGKQYV. The CDR3 DNA sequence: TGTGCCAGCAGTCTGGGCCTTTCGGGGAAGCAGTACGTC. The chain joins TRBV6-2 or TRBV6-3 to TRBJ2-7; tentatively, D is TRBD2 (5 bases). V was cut by 5 bases and J by 8 bases, with 16 bases left in between. The CDR3 has 13 amino acids. CDR1 is MNHEY, CDR2 SVGEGT, per germline.

The chain combines TRBV5-1 with TRBJ2-7; tentatively, D is TRBD2 (6 bases). CDR1 is SGHRS, CDR2 YFSETQ, per germline. This CDR3 comprises 14 residues. Trimming pared 0 bases from V and 5 bases from J, leaving 12 bases between. This CDR3 is CASSLAGGPHEQYF. The CDR3 DNA is TGCGCCAGCAGCTTGGCCGGGGGTCCCCACGAGCAGTACTTC.

This clonotype was detected many times. The chain uses TRBV7-2 and TRBJ2-1; tentative D call: TRBD2 (6 bases). There are 15 residues in the CDR3. Trimming left V 7 bases short and J 4 bases short, with 17 bases between. Germline V gene sequence: CDR1 SGHTA, CDR2 FQGNSA. Here the CDR3 DNA reads TGTGCCAGCAACCGCCGGGACTCCTTTTACAATGAGCAGTTCTTC. Translated: CASNRRDSFYNEQFF.

The chain recombines TRBV6-5 with TRBJ2-7, with D possibly matching TRBD2 (6 bases). This CDR3 has 14 amino acids. V lost 0 bases and J 0 bases, leaving 6 bases between the germline ends. Germline CDR1 and CDR2: MNHEY and SVGAGI. This CDR3 is CASSYSRGSYEQYF. CDR3 nucleotides: TGTGCCAGCAGTTACTCGCGGGGCTCCTACGAGCAGTACTTC.

The chain recombines TRBV12-3 or TRBV12-4 with TRBJ2-1; no clear D gene. The CDR3 runs to 12 residues. V was clipped by 5 bases and J by 15 bases, with 17 bases between them. The CDR3 bases are TGTGCCAGCAGTCCAACCCCGGGTTTACTGTTCTTC. Protein: CASSPTPGLLFF.

This clonotype was seen repeatedly, ten times or more. J is TRBJ2-3 and V is TRBV4-2; perhaps D is TRBD1 or TRBD2 (5 bases each). The germline V and J ends were trimmed by 5 bases and 0 bases, with 21 bases remaining between them. Per germline, CDR1 LGHNA and CDR2 YNFKEQ. The CDR3 runs to 18 residues. CDR3 nucleotides: TGTGCCAGCAGCTACGGTGAAGAAGAGGGGAGTAGCACAGATACGCAGTATTTT. Translated, it gives CASSYGEEEGSSTDTQYF.

This clonotype has just a few counts. This chain joins TRBV6-2 or TRBV6-3 and TRBJ2-1; TRBD2 is a possible D gene (6 bases). There are 15 residues in the CDR3. Germline CDR1 MNHEY, CDR2 SVGEGT. V shed 3 bases and J shed 0 bases, with 9 bases lying between them. The CDR3 region has the DNA TGTGCCAGCAGTTATATGGGGGGCTCCTACAATGAGCAGTTCTTC. It encodes CASSYMGGSYNEQFF.

V is TRBV19 and J is TRBJ1-1, with TRBD1 matching over 9 bases. Looked up from germline, CDR1 is LNHDA and CDR2 is SQIVND (reference sequence). J lost 4 bases, V lost 6 bases, and 9 bases had no gene match. This CDR3 comprises 15 residues. The DNA of the CDR3 is TGTGCCAGTAGAAAACAGGGGGCCGGGAGCACTGAAGCTTTCTTT. Amino acid sequence: CASRKQGAGSTEAFF. The variable domain in full, completed from reference TRBV19 and TRBJ1-1, reads DGGITQSPKYLFRKEGQNVTLSCEQNLNHDAMYWYRQDPGQGLRLIYYSQIVNDFQKGDIAEGYSVSREKKESFPLTVTSAQKNPTAFYLCASRKQGAGSTEAFFGQGTRLTVV.

The V call is TRBV30, the J call TRBJ2-3; the D is unclear. Trimming removed 0 bases from V and 0 bases from J, with 10 bases in between. Germline V gene sequence: CDR1 GTSNPN, CDR2 SVGIG (reference sequence). This CDR3 region has 15 residues. The CDR3 loop reads CAWSVRPGSTDTQYF. CDR3 nucleotides: TGTGCCTGGAGTGTACGCCCCGGAAGCACAGATACGCAGTATTTT. Looking up the rest from reference TRBV30 and TRBJ2-3 gives the full variable domain: SQTIHQWPATLVQPVGSPLSLECTVEGTSNPNLYWYRQAAGRGLQLLFYSVGIGQISSEVPQNLSASRPQDRQFILSSKKLLLSDSGFYLCAWSVRPGSTDTQYFGPGTRLTVL.

The chain joins TRBV2 to TRBJ1-4; the D gene is possibly TRBD1 (5 bases). CDR3 length: 15 residues. Germline CDR1 reads SNHLY; CDR2 reads FYNNEI. The V gene lost 8 bases and the J gene lost 0 bases, with 13 bases spanning the gap. The CDR3 coding sequence is TGTGCCAGCCGGGGGACCTCTGCAACTAATGAAAAACTGTTTTTT. Protein: CASRGTSATNEKLFF.

This clonotype was observed a handful of times. This chain joins TRBV20-1 and TRBJ1-2; TRBD1 matches at 7 bases. The CDR3 totals 16 residues. Germline CDR1 DFQATT, CDR2 SNEGSKA (reference sequence). Losses at the gene ends were 1 base for V and 8 bases for J; bases not matched to a gene: 16. The CDR3 is CSARVPHLRQGWGYTF. DNA for the CDR3: TGCAGTGCTAGAGTACCCCACCTGAGACAGGGATGGGGCTACACCTTC.

This clonotype has a handful of counts. The CDR3 spells CASSPGTSGTAPYNEQFF. In DNA form, the CDR3 reads TGTGCCAGCAGTCCCGGGACTAGCGGGACTGCGCCCTACAATGAGCAGTTCTTC. The chain recombines TRBV12-3 or TRBV12-4 with TRBJ2-1; TRBD2 agrees at 13 bases. CDR3 length: 18 amino acids. J was trimmed by 2 bases and V by 5 bases; bases with no gene match: 9.

The V gene is TRBV4-1, the J gene TRBJ1-6; no firm D call. V was cut by 4 bases and J by 0 bases, with 16 bases left in between. CDR1 is MGHRA, CDR2 YSYEKL, per germline. This CDR3 has 18 amino acids. The CDR3 here is CASSLTSGPSSYNSPLHF. Written as DNA, the CDR3 is TGCGCCAGCAGCCTAACCTCGGGCCCGAGCTCCTATAATTCACCCCTCCACTTT.

The CDR3: CSARLAGDRETQYF. In nucleotides, the CDR3 is TGCAGCGCCCGACTAGCGGGGGACCGGGAGACCCAGTACTTC. This chain uses TRBV29-1 with TRBJ2-5; 12 nucleotides line up with TRBD2. The CDR3 is made up of 14 amino acids. Germline V gives CDR1 SQVTM, CDR2 ANQGSEA. V trimming: 7 bases; J trimming: 5 bases; junction bases outside the gene matches: 8.

The chain is built from TRBV2 and TRBJ1-4; 8 nucleotides line up with TRBD1. The CDR3 runs to 14 residues. V gave up 8 bases and J gave up 0 bases; unmatched junction bases: 2. The germline gives CDR1 SNHLY, CDR2 FYNNEI. CDR3 DNA: TGTGCCAGCCTGGGACAGGCAACTAATGAAAAACTGTTTTTT. Translated, it gives CASLGQATNEKLFF. The variable domain in full, completed from reference TRBV2 and TRBJ1-4, reads EPEVTQTPSHQVTQMGQEVILRCVPISNHLYFYWYRQILGQKVEFLVSFYNNEISEKSEIFDDQFSVERPDGSNFTLKIRSTKLEDSAMYFCASLGQATNEKLFFGSGTQLSVL.

The rearrangement uses TRBV4-1 and TRBJ2-4; 12 nucleotides agree with TRBD2. V gave up 3 bases and J gave up 3 bases; unmatched junction bases: 6. CDR1 and CDR2 from the germline V gene are MGHRA and YSYEKL. This CDR3 has 17 amino acids. CDR3 residues: CASSQTGLAGHKNIQYF. In DNA, the CDR3 is TGCGCCAGCAGCCAGACAGGACTAGCGGGGCACAAAAACATTCAGTACTTC.

The V and J genes are TRBV5-1 and TRBJ2-3, with 7 bases lining up with TRBD2. V lost 4 bases, J lost 4 bases, and 9 bases stayed unmatched. CDR3 size: 15 residues. Germline CDR1 reads SGHRS; CDR2 reads YFSETQ. This CDR3 is CASSTYTGGADTQYF. CDR3 sequence (DNA): TGCGCCAGCAGCACTTACACGGGAGGTGCAGATACGCAGTATTTT. Full variable domain (rest looked up from reference TRBV5-1 and TRBJ2-3): KAGVTQTPRYLIKTRGQQVTLSCSPISGHRSVSWYQQTPGQGLQFLFEYFSETQRNKGNFPGRFSGRQFSNSRSEMNVSTLELGDSALYLCASSTYTGGADTQYFGPGTRLTVL.

Only a few counts were recorded for this clonotype. CDR3 loop: CASSYRVMSTDTQYF. DNA for the CDR3: TGTGCCAGCAGTTACAGGGTTATGTCGACAGATACGCAGTATTTT. This sequence joins TRBV6-5 and TRBJ2-3, with no clear D. The CDR3 totals 15 residues. V shed 2 bases and J shed 3 bases, with 12 bases lying between them. Germline V gene data show CDR1 as MNHEY and CDR2 as SVGAGI.

This clonotype was found a few times. The chain links TRBV4-1 to TRBJ1-6; D possibly corresponds to TRBD1 (6 bases). Per germline, CDR1 MGHRA and CDR2 YSYEKL. The CDR3 has 15 amino acids. With 4 bases removed from V and 5 bases from J, the gap between germline ends came to 12 bases. Written as DNA, the CDR3 is TGCGCCAGCAGCCGCGGACAGTCTAATAATTCACCCCTCCACTTT. The encoded protein is CASSRGQSNNSPLHF.

V gene TRBV29-1 combines with J gene TRBJ2-1, with 11 bases lining up with TRBD2. Germline V gene sequence: CDR1 SQVTM, CDR2 ANQGSEA. This CDR3 contains 18 residues. The ends lost 3 bases at V and 0 bases at J; junction bases unmatched: 10. CDR3 nucleotides: TGCAGCGTTGAGGGACTAGCGGCGCATAACCGCTCCTACAATGAGCAGTTCTTC. Residues: CSVEGLAAHNRSYNEQFF.

This chain links TRBV7-9 with TRBJ2-2, with no clear D. V lost 2 bases and J 12 bases, leaving 10 bases between the germline ends. The CDR3 has 12 amino acids. Germline CDR1 and CDR2: SEHNR and FQNEAQ (reference sequence). The CDR3 is CASSLMARKLFF. The CDR3 nucleotides read TGTGCCAGCAGCTTAATGGCGCGGAAGCTGTTTTTT. Full variable domain (missing parts from reference TRBV7-9 and TRBJ2-2): DTGVSQNPRHKITKRGQNVTFRCDPISEHNRLYWYRQTLGQGPEFLTYFQNEAQLEKSRLLSDRFSAERPKGSFSTLEIQRTEQGDSAMYLCASSLMARKLFFGEGSRLTVL.

The V gene is TRBV27, the J gene TRBJ1-1, with 8 positions matching TRBD1. The J segment lost 0 bases and the V segment lost 6 bases, leaving 6 bases of the junction unmatched. This CDR3 is built from 15 residues. CDR1 is MNHEY and CDR2 is SMNVEV in the germline V gene (reference sequence). The CDR3 DNA reads TGTGCCAGCAGCGATAGGACAGGGATGAACACTGAAGCTTTCTTT. It codes for CASSDRTGMNTEAFF.

The genes are TRBV12-3 or TRBV12-4 and TRBJ1-2, with 8 bases identical to TRBD1. The CDR3 covers 14 residues. J lost 2 bases, V lost 5 bases, and 4 bases had no gene match. CDR3 nucleotides: TGTGCCAGCAGTCCGCAGGGGGCGAACTATGGCTACACCTTC. The encoded protein is CASSPQGANYGYTF.

The V and J genes are TRBV12-5 and TRBJ1-2; perhaps TRBD1 as D (5 bases). V shed 7 bases and J shed 3 bases, with 12 bases lying between them. Germline V gives CDR1 LGHNT, CDR2 FRNRAP. The CDR3 runs to 13 residues. CDR3 in amino acids: CASAPQEDYGYTF. Here the CDR3 DNA reads TGTGCTAGTGCCCCACAGGAGGACTATGGCTACACCTTC.